This T cell receptor (beta chain) was recovered during a study of technical replicates of blood from a handful of donors. Clones were read by immunoSEQ multiplex PCR, and TCRdb kept only the in-frame ones, dropping some. The top ten clones hold over 0.15% of a sample with about 84,000 clones, roughly 97% of them seen once. The V end was cut by 4 bases, the J end by 0 bases, with 15 bases between. Germline loops: CDR1 ENHRY, CDR2 SYGVKD. The CDR3 consists of 16 residues. The chain couples TRBV10-3 to TRBJ1-1, with a weak D call TRBD1 (6 bases). The TCR was taken from a human donor in good health. Sequences were obtained from T cells isolated from PBMCs. DNA of the CDR3: TGTGCCATCAGTGGCCGGGGGGCGGGTATGAACACTGAAGCTTTCTTT. Translating it yields CAISGRGAGMNTEAFF.